This TCR beta chain was retrieved from a study of T cells in Graves' hyperthyroidism and ophthalmopathy. Hyperthyroidism was newly diagnosed in patients aged 18 to 65 (duration under 2 months). The investigators amplified TCR beta CDR3 regions from RNA transcripts. HTBI primers were used for first-round RT-PCR of the TCR CDR3. Each CDR3 protein is one row after TCRdb ran MiXCR on the multiplex PCR reads. The sample includes about 710,000 distinct CDR3 sequences, about a sixth seen only once; the top ten take around 7.7%. The ends lost 0 bases at V and 1 base at J; junction bases unmatched: 4. Germline-derived CDR1 and CDR2 are SGHRS and YFSETQ. CDR3 length: 16 amino acids.

Sequenced sample: blood. V usage is TRBV5-1 and J usage is TRBJ2-1; 7 bases map to TRBD2. This TCR was sampled from a man between 18 and 35 years old with Graves' hyperthyroidism. CDR3 nucleotides: TGCGCCAGCAGCTTGGGCGGGAGTAAATCCTACAATGAGCAGTTCTTC. This translates into CASSLGGSKSYNEQFF.